This TCR beta chain was captured in a study of sequential checkpoint blockade in melanoma. Across the study: Arm A got nivolumab then ipilimumab; arm B the reverse, 1:1. Maintenance nivolumab came after either treatment sequence.

Stated treatment: randomized to nivolumab then ipilimumab (arm A) or the reverse (arm B). Patients had received no earlier DNA-damaging chemotherapy. Live CD3+CD8+ CD19− CD56− cells were sorted from PBMCs. The table came from immunoSEQ multiplex PCR; TCRdb's copy has only in-frame clones and leaves some out. The sample carries about 21,000 clones, around 80% recorded once. From germline, CDR1 is SEHNR and CDR2 FQNEAQ (reference sequence). The V and J ends lost 4 bases and 5 bases, in that order; junction bases with no gene match: 9. CDR3 length equals 15 residues. The chain links TRBV7-9 to TRBJ2-3; 7 bases are a match to TRBD1. The material was CD8+ T cells sorted from blood (inferred from file names), obtained from a patient given nivolumab and ipilimumab in sequence. The sequence derives from a human donor with melanoma. This CDR3 is CASSSSSGTVDTQYF. For the CDR3, the DNA is TGTGCCAGCAGCTCCTCCTCGGGGACAGTAGATACGCAGTATTTT.